The clone carrying this T cell receptor beta chain has ten or more counts. With V trimmed by 6 bases and J by 1 base, 1 base remained unmatched. Germline loops: CDR1 SGHTA, CDR2 FQGNSA. This CDR3 is 14 amino acids long. The record originates from a study of T cell repertoires in cytomegalovirus infection. TCRdb analysed the reads with MiXCR anew, one entry per CDR3 protein. The data show roughly 280,000 distinct CDR3 sequences, about 13% seen once. The TCR was taken from a human donor in good health (CMV status not recorded). Some clones in this sample may be carry-over from other donors' samples. The chain couples TRBV7-2 to TRBJ2-5, with 11 bases matching TRBD2. Material: PBMCs. CDR3 sequence reads: CASRGTSGQETQYF. CDR3 sequence (DNA): TGTGCCAGCAGAGGGACTAGCGGCCAAGAGACCCAGTACTTC.